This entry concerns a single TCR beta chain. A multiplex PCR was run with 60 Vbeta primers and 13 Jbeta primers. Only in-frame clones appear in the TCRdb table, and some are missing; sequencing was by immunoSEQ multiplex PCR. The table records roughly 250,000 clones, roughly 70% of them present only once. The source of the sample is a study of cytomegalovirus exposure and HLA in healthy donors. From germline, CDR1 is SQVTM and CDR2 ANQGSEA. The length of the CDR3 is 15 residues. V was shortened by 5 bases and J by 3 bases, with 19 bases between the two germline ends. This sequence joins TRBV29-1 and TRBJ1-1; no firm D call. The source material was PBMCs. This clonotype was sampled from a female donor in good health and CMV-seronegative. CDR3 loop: CSVLGLGRADTEAFF. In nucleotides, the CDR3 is TGCAGCGTTTTGGGCCTTGGGCGGGCCGACACTGAAGCTTTCTTT.